The 25 T cell receptor beta chains reported below all come from one sample, sequenced in a study of shared clonotypes between healthy human individuals. The protocol was immunoSEQ multiplex PCR, while the TCRdb copy is restricted to in-frame clones and leaves out a portion. Of approximately 710,000 clones listed, about 90% are singletons. The sequenced material came from memory CD8+ T cells from PBMCs. The subset: CD45RO+ cells pooled with CCR7-negative TemRA cells. Every receptor here comes from a man aged 18 to 35 in good health. Some clones in this sample may be carry-over from other donors' samples.

The V and J genes are TRBV5-6 and TRBJ2-7; D unclear. The germline CDR1 and CDR2 sequences are SGHDT and YYEEEE. Trimming took 4 bases from V and 5 from J, leaving 10 bases between them. The CDR3 consists of 12 residues. The CDR3 bases are TGTGCCAGCAGCCCTCGAGGACACGAGCAGTACTTC. Encoded protein: CASSPRGHEQYF.

The chain carries TRBV25-1 and TRBJ2-1, with D unclear. Looked up from germline, CDR1 is MGHDK and CDR2 is SYGVNS. This CDR3 is built from 14 residues. V shed 6 bases and J shed 6 bases, with 15 bases lying between them. CDR3 residues: CASSPRGSGNEQFF. The CDR3 DNA reads as TGTGCCAGCAGCCCCAGAGGCTCGGGCAATGAGCAGTTCTTC.

The chain couples TRBV25-1 to TRBJ2-1, with 10 bases aligning to TRBD2. Germline assignment: CDR1 MGHDK and CDR2 SYGVNS. The CDR3 consists of 17 residues. The ends lost 6 bases at V and 12 bases at J; junction bases unmatched: 20. The DNA for the CDR3 is TGTGCCAGCAGAAAAAATGGGCTAGCGGGAGCAATTCTTGGGCAGTTCTTC. This codes for CASRKNGLAGAILGQFF.

This chain uses TRBV27 with TRBJ1-2, with D perhaps TRBD1 (6 bases). V lost 0 bases to trimming and J lost 6 bases, with 11 bases between them. Germline V gene lookup returns CDR1 MNHEY and CDR2 SMNVEV (reference sequence). The CDR3 sequence is 14 residues long. CDR3 sequence (DNA): TGTGCCAGCAGTTTATCAAGGGGGTCCCATGGCTACACCTTC. Encoded protein: CASSLSRGSHGYTF.

This clone was picked up one time. This sequence joins TRBV23-1 and TRBJ2-1; 8 bases are shared with TRBD1. TRBV23-1 is an open reading frame, and its role is uncertain. There are 15 residues in the CDR3. V was clipped by 6 bases and J by 4 bases; unmatched bases: 8. CDR3 sequence reads: CASRKYRGRYNEQFF. The CDR3 DNA reads as TGCGCCAGCAGAAAGTACAGGGGGAGATACAATGAGCAGTTCTTC.

This sequence joins TRBV11-3 and TRBJ2-3, with 8 bases aligning to TRBD2. The CDR3 spans 16 residues. With 5 bases clipped from V and 1 base from J, the junction kept 8 bases outside the gene matches. Germline assignment: CDR1 SGHNT and CDR2 YENEEA. The CDR3 sequence is CASSQTSGSRTDTQYF. CDR3 nucleotide sequence: TGTGCCAGCAGCCAGACCAGCGGGAGTCGCACAGATACGCAGTATTTT.

The chain is built from TRBV2 and TRBJ2-1, with 9 bases fitting TRBD2. This CDR3 comprises 16 residues. The J segment lost 1 base and the V segment lost 6 bases, leaving 7 bases of the junction unmatched. Germline lookup yields CDR1 SNHLY and CDR2 FYNNEI. In DNA form, the CDR3 reads TGTGCCAGCAGAATCAGTAGCGGGAGATCCTACAATGAGCAGTTCTTC. It specifies CASRISSGRSYNEQFF.

This clone was seen only once. The rearrangement uses TRBV6-5 and TRBJ1-1; unclear D gene. Germline lookup yields CDR1 MNHEY and CDR2 SVGAGI. The CDR3 has 14 residues. V lost 4 bases and J 1 base, leaving 10 bases between the germline ends. The DNA for the CDR3 is TGTGCCAGCAGTTCCCGGGAAGGGAACACTGAAGCTTTCTTT. This encodes CASSSREGNTEAFF.

This chain joins TRBV6-1 and TRBJ2-7; no clear D. V shed 2 bases and J shed 6 bases, with 8 bases lying between them. CDR1 and CDR2 (germline): MNHNS, SASEGT. This CDR3 has 12 residues. The CDR3 loop reads CASSERVPEQYF. CDR3 DNA: TGTGCCAGCAGTGAACGTGTCCCCGAGCAGTACTTC.

This sequence joins TRBV2 and TRBJ1-1, with TRBD1 as a possible D gene (6 bases). CDR3 length: 15 amino acids. Germline CDR1 is SNHLY and CDR2 is FYNNEI. V shed 0 bases and J shed 7 bases, with 15 bases lying between them. The CDR3 region is CASSEATGQADEAFF. The CDR3 DNA sequence: TGTGCCAGCAGTGAAGCAACGGGACAAGCAGATGAAGCTTTCTTT. Using reference TRBV2 and TRBJ1-1 for the parts outside the CDR3, the full variable domain is EPEVTQTPSHQVTQMGQEVILRCVPISNHLYFYWYRQILGQKVEFLVSFYNNEISEKSEIFDDQFSVERPDGSNFTLKIRSTKLEDSAMYFCASSEATGQADEAFFGQGTRLTVV.

This clone occurred many times. The rearrangement joins TRBV27 to TRBJ2-5; possible D gene TRBD2, 5 bases. V dropped 2 bases and J dropped 7 bases, with 11 bases sitting between them. The CDR3 spans 13 residues. The germline gives CDR1 MNHEY, CDR2 SMNVEV (reference sequence). The CDR3 loop reads CASSLGVLGTQYF. The CDR3 DNA is TGTGCCAGCAGTTTAGGAGTACTAGGGACCCAGTACTTC.

V gene TRBV27 combines with J gene TRBJ1-1; possible D gene TRBD1, 5 bases. Deletions cut 3 bases from V and 1 base from J, with 9 bases between. CDR3 size: 14 residues. Germline V gene lookup returns CDR1 MNHEY and CDR2 SMNVEV (reference sequence). The CDR3 is CASSLRQPNTEAFF. The CDR3, as DNA: TGTGCCAGCAGTTTGAGACAGCCGAACACTGAAGCTTTCTTT.

The DNA of the CDR3 is TGTGCCAGCAGTTATGGGACAGGTTCGGATTACGAGCAGTACTTC. It is translated as CASSYGTGSDYEQYF. This chain joins TRBV28 and TRBJ2-7, with 8 bases aligning to TRBD1. V was pared by 4 bases and J by 4 bases, with 9 bases of the junction left unmatched. Germline V gives CDR1 MDHEN, CDR2 SYDVKM. The CDR3 contains 15 residues.

This chain links TRBV5-1 with TRBJ1-1, with a possible D match to TRBD1 (6 bases). The ends were cut back, 4 bases at V and 4 bases at J, with 17 bases in the middle. The CDR3 runs 15 residues. CDR1 and CDR2 (germline): SGHRS, YFSETQ. Written as DNA, the CDR3 is TGCGCCAGCAGCCCCGGCCCGACCAGGGGCACTGAAGCTTTCTTT. This sequence encodes CASSPGPTRGTEAFF.

The chain uses TRBV7-9 and TRBJ2-7; D possibly matches TRBD1 or TRBD2 (5 bases each). The ends were cut back, 5 bases at V and 2 bases at J, with 13 bases in the middle. This CDR3 is built from 14 residues. The germline CDR1 and CDR2 sequences are SEHNR and FQNEAQ (reference sequence). The CDR3 DNA sequence: TGTGCCAGCAGCGCCCGGGACGGGGCCTACGAGCAGTACTTC. It specifies CASSARDGAYEQYF.

The chain couples TRBV10-2 to TRBJ2-7, with D tentatively TRBD1 (6 bases). CDR3 length: 14 amino acids. The germline CDR1 and CDR2 sequences are WSHSY and SAAADI. V lost 7 bases and J lost 2, with 15 bases in between. Written as DNA, the CDR3 is TGCGCCAGCATAGGCGGCAGGGGTCCCTACGAGCAGTACTTC. Residues: CASIGGRGPYEQYF.

The gene calls are TRBV6-1 and TRBJ2-1, with TRBD2 matching over 9 bases. V was clipped by 1 base and J by 8 bases; unmatched bases: 15. Germline lookup yields CDR1 MNHNS and CDR2 SASEGT. The CDR3 covers 18 residues. CDR3 sequence reads: CASSEVSSWGLAIDEQFF. DNA of the CDR3: TGTGCCAGCAGTGAAGTCAGTTCGTGGGGACTAGCTATTGATGAGCAGTTCTTC.

This clone was recorded only once. The chain uses TRBV7-9 and TRBJ2-7, with D uncertain. Looked up from germline, CDR1 is SEHNR and CDR2 is FQNEAQ (reference sequence). The CDR3 spans 14 residues. V was clipped by 5 bases and J by 2 bases, with 13 bases between them. The CDR3 region is CASSVVGRPYEQYF. The CDR3 DNA reads as TGTGCCAGCAGCGTCGTGGGAAGGCCCTACGAGCAGTACTTC.

J is TRBJ2-7 and V is TRBV14; 8 bases align to TRBD1. CDR1 is SGHDN and CDR2 is FVKESK in the germline V gene. Trimming took 4 bases from V and 0 from J; bases not matched to a gene: 5. The CDR3 totals 15 residues. CDR3 in amino acids: CASSRTGQASYEQYF. CDR3 nucleotides: TGTGCCAGCAGCCGGACGGGACAGGCCTCCTACGAGCAGTACTTC.

This clone was found a few times. V and J are TRBV11-1 and TRBJ1-1; no reliable D call. Germline-derived CDR1 and CDR2 are SGHAT and FQDESV (reference sequence). This CDR3 has 9 amino acids. The V and J ends lost 10 bases and 10 bases respectively, with 10 bases between them. CDR3 loop: CATFDRAFF. The CDR3 DNA reads TGTGCCACTTTTGACCGAGCTTTCTTT.

V gene TRBV29-1 combines with J gene TRBJ2-7; D possibly corresponds to TRBD1 (6 bases). Trimming took off 6 bases at V and 2 bases at J, with 14 bases between the two ends. Germline V CDR1 and CDR2: SQVTM, ANQGSEA. The CDR3 sequence is 13 residues long. The CDR3 sequence is CSVDTGLPYEQYF. For the CDR3, the DNA is TGCAGCGTGGATACAGGGTTGCCCTACGAGCAGTACTTC.

This rearrangement joins TRBV29-1 to TRBJ2-3, with TRBD1 as a possible D gene (6 bases). Trimming pared 5 bases from V and 3 bases from J, leaving 12 bases between. The length of the CDR3 is 13 residues. Per germline, CDR1 SQVTM and CDR2 ANQGSEA. CDR3 bases: TGCAGCGTTCCAGGGGCCATTACAGATACGCAGTATTTT. This gives the protein CSVPGAITDTQYF.

The chain joins TRBV27 to TRBJ2-5; TRBD2 is a possible D gene (5 bases). Germline V gives CDR1 MNHEY, CDR2 SMNVEV (reference sequence). The germline V and J ends were trimmed by 8 bases and 5 bases, with 18 bases remaining between them. The CDR3 is made up of 14 amino acids. The CDR3 region is CASRVSAVGETQYF. The DNA of the CDR3 is TGTGCCAGCCGTGTTAGCGCCGTTGGGGAGACCCAGTACTTC.

This chain uses TRBV5-6 with TRBJ1-5; D perhaps matches TRBD1 (5 bases). Between the trimmed V and J ends, which lost 4 bases and 2 bases, there was a span of 13 bases. Germline CDR1 and CDR2: SGHDT and YYEEEE. The CDR3 is 15 amino acids. DNA of the CDR3: TGTGCCAGCAGCCCAGGGTATGGGGGCAATCAGCCCCAGCATTTT. Translating it yields CASSPGYGGNQPQHF.

This chain links TRBV19 with TRBJ1-1, with 9 bases identical to TRBD1. V shed 6 bases, J shed 7 bases, and the junction held 9 bases outside the gene matches. The CDR3 extends over 14 amino acids. CDR1 and CDR2 from the germline V gene are LNHDA and SQIVND (reference sequence). The CDR3 DNA sequence: TGTGCCAGTAGCTCCGGACAGGGGACGGGTGAAGCTTTCTTT. Protein: CASSSGQGTGEAFF.